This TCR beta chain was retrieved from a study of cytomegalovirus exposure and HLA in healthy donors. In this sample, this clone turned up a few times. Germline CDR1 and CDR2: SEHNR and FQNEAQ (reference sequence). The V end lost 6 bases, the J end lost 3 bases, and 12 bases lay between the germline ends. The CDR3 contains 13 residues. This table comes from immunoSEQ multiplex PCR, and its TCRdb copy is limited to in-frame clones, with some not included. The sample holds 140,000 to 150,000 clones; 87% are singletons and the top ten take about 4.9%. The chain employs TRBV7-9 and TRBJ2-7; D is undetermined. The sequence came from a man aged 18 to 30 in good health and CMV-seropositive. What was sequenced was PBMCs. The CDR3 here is CASSPTGDYEQYF. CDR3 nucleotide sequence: TGTGCCAGCAGTCCTACTGGAGACTACGAGCAGTACTTC.